This T cell receptor (beta chain) originates from a study of shared clonotypes between healthy human individuals. Comments on this clone: The antigen is undetermined.

In the sorted-subset replicate PCRs, around 0.2 ug DNA, roughly 30,000 T cell genomes, was used. Source study methods: Filtering differed for immunoSEQ, which gave only junction sequences without quality scores. Libraries were prepared by immunoSEQ multiplex PCR; TCRdb keeps only in-frame clonotypes and omits some of them. That table furnishes V, J and clone size, whereas the DNA furnished D and trimming. This table holds 950,000 to 1,100,000 clones, around 74% found once. General study results and limits: Of the naive CD4 clonotypes, about 5% were shared across four donors. Clonotype sharing among donors, it was expected, would be affected by sequencing depth.

This CDR3 has 15 residues. Germline trimming cut 4 bases from V and 7 bases from J; bases unmatched to any gene: 10. Germline CDR1 and CDR2: MDHEN and SYDVKM. This TCR was sampled from a man younger than 35 in good health. The sample taken for sequencing was memory CD4+ T cells sorted from blood. The subset was: CD45RA-negative fraction. The rearrangement joins TRBV28 to TRBJ1-2; 9 bases agree with TRBD1. As DNA, the CDR3 is TGTGCCAGCAGTTCGCGCGGGACAGGGCCCAGTGGCTACACCTTC. It encodes CASSSRGTGPSGYTF.